This T cell receptor beta chain emerged from a study of T cell responses to AZD1222 COVID-19 vaccine. Per germline, CDR1 MNHEY and CDR2 SVGAGI. The CDR3 runs 14 residues. Deletions cut 2 bases from V and 5 bases from J, with 12 bases between. On this clone: What it binds is not known.

TCRdb keeps only in-frame clones here, not all; method: immunoSEQ multiplex PCR. Among 150,000 to 180,000 clones, 80% to 90% were seen once, and the ten largest hold roughly 5.8%. Study-level points and caveats: Nearly half of unique spike-specific TCRs reportedly avoided B.1.351 and B.1.1.7 mutated regions. Spike-wide coverage was observed for vaccine-associated CD4 TCRs, with dominant responses at 160-218 and 743-854. Possibly, clonal diversity was underestimated; donors were largely white British and included more females. Among those given AZD1222, only five to seven were seropositive at baseline.

The sequence was obtained from an adult in good health. The sequenced sample was peripheral blood, obtained on day 0 of MenACWY control vaccination. The V gene is TRBV6-5, the J gene TRBJ1-1, with D maybe TRBD1 (5 bases). CDR3 nucleotides: TGTGCCAGCAGTTACCCGGGGGGTTGGACTGAAGCTTTCTTT. Its translation is CASSYPGGWTEAFF.